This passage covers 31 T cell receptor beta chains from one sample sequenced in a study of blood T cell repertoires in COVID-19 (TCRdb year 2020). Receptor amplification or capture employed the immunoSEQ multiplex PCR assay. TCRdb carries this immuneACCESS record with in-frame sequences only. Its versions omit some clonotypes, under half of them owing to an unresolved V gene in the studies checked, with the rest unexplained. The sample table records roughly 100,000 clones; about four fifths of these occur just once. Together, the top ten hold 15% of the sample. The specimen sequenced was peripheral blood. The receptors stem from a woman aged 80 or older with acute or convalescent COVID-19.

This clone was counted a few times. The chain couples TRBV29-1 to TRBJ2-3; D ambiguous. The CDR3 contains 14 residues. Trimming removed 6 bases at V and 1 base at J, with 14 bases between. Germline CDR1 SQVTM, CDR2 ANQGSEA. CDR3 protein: CSVGSSGRTDTQYF. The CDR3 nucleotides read TGCAGCGTAGGCTCCAGTGGGCGCACAGATACGCAGTATTTT.

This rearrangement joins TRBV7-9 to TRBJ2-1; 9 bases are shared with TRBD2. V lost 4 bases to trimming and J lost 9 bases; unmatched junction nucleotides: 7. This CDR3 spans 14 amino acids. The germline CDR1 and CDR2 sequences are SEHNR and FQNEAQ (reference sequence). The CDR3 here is CASSSGLALSEQFF. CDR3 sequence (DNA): TGTGCCAGCAGCTCGGGACTAGCCCTGAGTGAGCAGTTCTTC.

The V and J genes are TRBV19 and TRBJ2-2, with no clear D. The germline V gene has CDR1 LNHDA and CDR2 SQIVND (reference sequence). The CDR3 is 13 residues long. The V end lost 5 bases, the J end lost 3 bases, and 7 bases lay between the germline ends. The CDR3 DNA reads TGTGCCAGTAGTTACTATCACACCGGGGAGCTGTTTTTT. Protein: CASSYYHTGELFF.

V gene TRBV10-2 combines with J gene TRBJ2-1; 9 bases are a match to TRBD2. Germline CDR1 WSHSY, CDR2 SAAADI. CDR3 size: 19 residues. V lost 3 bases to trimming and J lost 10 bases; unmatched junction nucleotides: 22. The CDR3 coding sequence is TGCGCCAGCAGTGACAGAGCGGGAGGAGCTATCCTGTGGGGTTCGGAGCAGTTCTTC. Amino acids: CASSDRAGGAILWGSEQFF.

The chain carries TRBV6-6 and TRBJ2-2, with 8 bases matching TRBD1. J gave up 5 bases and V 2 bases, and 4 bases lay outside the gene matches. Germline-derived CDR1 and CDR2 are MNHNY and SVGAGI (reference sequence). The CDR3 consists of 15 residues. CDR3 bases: TGTGCCAGCAGTTACACGGGACAGGAAACCGGGGAGCTGTTTTTT. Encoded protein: CASSYTGQETGELFF.

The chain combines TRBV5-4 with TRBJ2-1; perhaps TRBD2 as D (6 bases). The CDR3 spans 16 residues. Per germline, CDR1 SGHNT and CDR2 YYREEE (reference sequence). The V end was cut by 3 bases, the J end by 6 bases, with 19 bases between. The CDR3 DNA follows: TGTGCCAGCAGCTCACATAGCGGATCCCAGGGCAATGAGCAGTTCTTC. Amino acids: CASSSHSGSQGNEQFF.

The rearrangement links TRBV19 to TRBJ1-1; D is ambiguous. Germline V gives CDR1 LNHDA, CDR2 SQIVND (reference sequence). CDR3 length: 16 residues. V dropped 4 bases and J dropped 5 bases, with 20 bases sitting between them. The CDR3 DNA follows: TGTGCCAGTAGTAGGGAGGTCGGAACAGCCCGGACTGAAGCTTTCTTT. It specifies CASSREVGTARTEAFF. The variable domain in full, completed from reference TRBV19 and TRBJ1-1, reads DGGITQSPKYLFRKEGQNVTLSCEQNLNHDAMYWYRQDPGQGLRLIYYSQIVNDFQKGDIAEGYSVSREKKESFPLTVTSAQKNPTAFYLCASSREVGTARTEAFFGQGTRLTVV.

CDR3 nucleotides: TGTGCCAGTCGGACAGGGGAGACATATGGCTACACCTTC. Translating it yields CASRTGETYGYTF. The chain combines TRBV6-5 with TRBJ1-2, with 9 bases that match TRBD1. Germline trimming cut 9 bases from V and 5 bases from J; bases unmatched to any gene: 7. This CDR3 has 13 amino acids. The V gene's germline CDR1 is MNHEY and CDR2 SVGAGI.

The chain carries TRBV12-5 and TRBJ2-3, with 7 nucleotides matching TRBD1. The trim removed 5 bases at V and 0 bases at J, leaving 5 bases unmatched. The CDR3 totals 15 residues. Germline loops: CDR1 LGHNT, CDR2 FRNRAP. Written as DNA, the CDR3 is TGTGCTAGTGGTGGGGGACAGACCAGCACAGATACGCAGTATTTT. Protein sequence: CASGGGQTSTDTQYF. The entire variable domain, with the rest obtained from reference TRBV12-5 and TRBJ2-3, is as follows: DARVTQTPRHKVTEMGQEVTMRCQPILGHNTVFWYRQTMMQGLELLAYFRNRAPLDDSGMPKDRFSAEMPDATLATLKIQPSEPRDSAVYFCASGGGQTSTDTQYFGPGTRLTVL.

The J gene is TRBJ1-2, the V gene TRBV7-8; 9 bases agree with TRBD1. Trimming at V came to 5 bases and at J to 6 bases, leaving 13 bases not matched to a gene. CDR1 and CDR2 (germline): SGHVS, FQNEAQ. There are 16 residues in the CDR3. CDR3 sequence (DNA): TGTGCCAGCAGCCCGAAGGGACAGGGAGAGGCGGATGGCTACACCTTC. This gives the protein CASSPKGQGEADGYTF.

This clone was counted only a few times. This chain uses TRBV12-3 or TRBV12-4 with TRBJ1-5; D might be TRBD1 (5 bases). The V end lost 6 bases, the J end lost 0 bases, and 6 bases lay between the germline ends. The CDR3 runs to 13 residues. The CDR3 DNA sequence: TGTGCCAGCAGCGACAGTAGCAATCAGCCCCAGCATTTT. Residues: CASSDSSNQPQHF.

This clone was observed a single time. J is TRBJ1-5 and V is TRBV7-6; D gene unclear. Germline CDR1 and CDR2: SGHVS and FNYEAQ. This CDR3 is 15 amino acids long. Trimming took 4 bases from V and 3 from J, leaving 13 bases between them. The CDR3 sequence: CASSSSVSFNQPQHF. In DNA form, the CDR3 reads TGTGCCAGCAGCTCCAGCGTGAGTTTCAATCAGCCCCAGCATTTT.

Here the CDR3 reads CASSWREKAYNEQFF. CDR3 nucleotides: TGTGCCAGCAGCTGGAGGGAAAAAGCCTACAATGAGCAGTTCTTC. This sequence joins TRBV5-6 and TRBJ2-1, with D possibly matching TRBD2 (6 bases). The CDR3 runs to 15 residues. Per the germline V gene, CDR1 is SGHDT and CDR2 is YYEEEE. The germline V and J ends were trimmed by 3 bases and 2 bases, with 12 bases remaining between them.

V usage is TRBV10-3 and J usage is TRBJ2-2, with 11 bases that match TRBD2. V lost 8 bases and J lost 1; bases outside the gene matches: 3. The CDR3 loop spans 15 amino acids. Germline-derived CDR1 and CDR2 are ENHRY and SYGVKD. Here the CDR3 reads CAIPLAGGNTGELFF. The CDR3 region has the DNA TGTGCCATCCCTCTAGCGGGGGGGAACACCGGGGAGCTGTTTTTT.

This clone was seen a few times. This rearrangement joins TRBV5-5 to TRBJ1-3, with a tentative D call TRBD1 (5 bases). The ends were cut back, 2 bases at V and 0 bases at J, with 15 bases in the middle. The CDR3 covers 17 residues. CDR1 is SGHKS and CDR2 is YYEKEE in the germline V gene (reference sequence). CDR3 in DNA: TGTGCCAGCAGCTTCGTTCTAGGGGACTACTCTGGAAACACCATATATTTT. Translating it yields CASSFVLGDYSGNTIYF.

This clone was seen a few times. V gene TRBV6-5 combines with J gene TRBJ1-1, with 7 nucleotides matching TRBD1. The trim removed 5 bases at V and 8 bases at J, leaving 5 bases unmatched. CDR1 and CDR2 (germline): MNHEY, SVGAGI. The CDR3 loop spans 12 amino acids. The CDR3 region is CASSLQGREAFF. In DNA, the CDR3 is TGTGCCAGCAGTCTACAGGGGCGCGAAGCTTTCTTT.

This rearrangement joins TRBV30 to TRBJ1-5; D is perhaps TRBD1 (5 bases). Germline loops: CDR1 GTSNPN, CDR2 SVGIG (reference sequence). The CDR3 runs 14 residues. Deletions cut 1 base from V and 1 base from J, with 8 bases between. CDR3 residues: CAWSGGRSNQPQHF. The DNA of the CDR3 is TGTGCCTGGAGTGGGGGCCGGAGCAATCAGCCCCAGCATTTT.

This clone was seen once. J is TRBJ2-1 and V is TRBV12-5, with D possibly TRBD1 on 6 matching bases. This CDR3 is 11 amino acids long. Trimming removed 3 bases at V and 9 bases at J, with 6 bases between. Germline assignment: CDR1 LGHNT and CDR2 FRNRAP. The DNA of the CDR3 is TGTGCTAGTGGTTTCAGGGGTGAGCAGTTCTTC. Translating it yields CASGFRGEQFF.

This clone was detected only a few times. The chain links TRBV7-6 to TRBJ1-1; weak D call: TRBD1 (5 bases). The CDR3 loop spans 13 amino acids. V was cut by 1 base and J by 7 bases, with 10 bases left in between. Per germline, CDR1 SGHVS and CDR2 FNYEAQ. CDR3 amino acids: CASSLGPQGEAFF. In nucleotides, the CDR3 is TGTGCCAGCAGCTTAGGTCCCCAGGGTGAAGCTTTCTTT.

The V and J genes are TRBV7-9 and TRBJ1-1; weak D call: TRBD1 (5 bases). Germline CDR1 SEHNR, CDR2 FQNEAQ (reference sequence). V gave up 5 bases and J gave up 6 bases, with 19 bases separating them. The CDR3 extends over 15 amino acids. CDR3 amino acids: CASSPWRAGGAEAFF. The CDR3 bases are TGTGCCAGCAGCCCCTGGAGAGCCGGAGGGGCTGAAGCTTTCTTT. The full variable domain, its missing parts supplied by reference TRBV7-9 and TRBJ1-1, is DTGVSQNPRHKITKRGQNVTFRCDPISEHNRLYWYRQTLGQGPEFLTYFQNEAQLEKSRLLSDRFSAERPKGSFSTLEIQRTEQGDSAMYLCASSPWRAGGAEAFFGQGTRLTVV.

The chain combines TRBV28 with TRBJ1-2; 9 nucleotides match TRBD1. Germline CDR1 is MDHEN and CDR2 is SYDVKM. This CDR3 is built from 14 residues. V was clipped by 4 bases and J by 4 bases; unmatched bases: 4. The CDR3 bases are TGTGCCAGCAGTTCACAGGGGGCCGGCTATGGCTACACCTTC. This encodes CASSSQGAGYGYTF.

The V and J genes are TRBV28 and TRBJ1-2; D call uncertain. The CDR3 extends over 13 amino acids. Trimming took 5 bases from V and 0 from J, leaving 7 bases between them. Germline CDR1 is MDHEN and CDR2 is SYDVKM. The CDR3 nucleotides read TGTGCCAGCAGTGGAGCAGCTAACTATGGCTACACCTTC. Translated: CASSGAANYGYTF.

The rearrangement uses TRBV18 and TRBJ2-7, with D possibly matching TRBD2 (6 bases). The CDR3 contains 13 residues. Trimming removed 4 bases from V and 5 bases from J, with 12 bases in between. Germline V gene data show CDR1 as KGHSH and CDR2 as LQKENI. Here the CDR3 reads CASSRWASDEQYV. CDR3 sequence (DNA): TGTGCCAGCTCACGATGGGCTAGCGACGAGCAGTACGTC.

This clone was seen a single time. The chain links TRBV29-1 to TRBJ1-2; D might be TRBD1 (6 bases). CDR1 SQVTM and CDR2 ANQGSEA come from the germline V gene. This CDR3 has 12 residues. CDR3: CSVLGQLYGYTF. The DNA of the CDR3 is TGCAGTGTTCTCGGACAGCTCTATGGCTACACCTTC.

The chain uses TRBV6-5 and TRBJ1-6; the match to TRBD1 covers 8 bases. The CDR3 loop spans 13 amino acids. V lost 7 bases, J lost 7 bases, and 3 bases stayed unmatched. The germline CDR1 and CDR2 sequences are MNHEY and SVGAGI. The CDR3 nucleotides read TGTGCCAGCAACCAGGGGGCGAATTCACCCCTCCACTTT. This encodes CASNQGANSPLHF.

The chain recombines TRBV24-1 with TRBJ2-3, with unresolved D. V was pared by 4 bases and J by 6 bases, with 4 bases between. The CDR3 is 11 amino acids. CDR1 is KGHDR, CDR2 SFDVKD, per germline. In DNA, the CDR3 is TGTGCCACCAGTGAGAGGGATACGCAGTATTTT. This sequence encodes CATSERDTQYF.

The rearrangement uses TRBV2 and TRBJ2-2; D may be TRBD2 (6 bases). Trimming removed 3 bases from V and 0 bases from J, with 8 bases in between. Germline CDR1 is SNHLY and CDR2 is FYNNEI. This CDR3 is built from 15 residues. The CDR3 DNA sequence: TGTGCCAGCAGTGAGGAGGGTCCGAACACCGGGGAGCTGTTTTTT. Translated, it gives CASSEEGPNTGELFF.

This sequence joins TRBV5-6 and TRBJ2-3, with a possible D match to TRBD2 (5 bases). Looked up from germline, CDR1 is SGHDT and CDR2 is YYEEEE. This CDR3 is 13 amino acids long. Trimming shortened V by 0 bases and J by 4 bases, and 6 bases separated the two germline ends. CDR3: CASSLVGADTQYF. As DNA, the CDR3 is TGTGCCAGCAGCTTGGTCGGGGCAGATACGCAGTATTTT.

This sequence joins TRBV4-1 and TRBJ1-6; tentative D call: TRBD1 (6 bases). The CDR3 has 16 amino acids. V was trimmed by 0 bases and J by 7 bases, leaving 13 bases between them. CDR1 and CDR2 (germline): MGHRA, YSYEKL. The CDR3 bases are TGCGCCAGCAGCCAAGAAGGGGGGGCTCGGAATTCACCCCTCCACTTT. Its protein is CASSQEGGARNSPLHF.

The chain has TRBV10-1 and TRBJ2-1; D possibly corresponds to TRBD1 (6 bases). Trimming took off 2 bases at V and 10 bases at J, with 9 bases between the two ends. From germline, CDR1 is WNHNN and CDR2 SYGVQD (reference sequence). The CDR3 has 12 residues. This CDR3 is CASSEGTKEQFF. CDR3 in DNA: TGCGCCAGCAGTGAGGGGACAAAGGAGCAGTTCTTC.

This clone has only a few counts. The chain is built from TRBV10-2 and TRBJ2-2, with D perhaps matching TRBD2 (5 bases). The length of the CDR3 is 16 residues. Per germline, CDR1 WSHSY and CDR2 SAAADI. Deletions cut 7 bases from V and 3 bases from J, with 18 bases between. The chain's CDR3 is CASTRGWLSDTGELFF. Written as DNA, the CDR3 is TGCGCCAGCACCCGGGGATGGTTGAGTGACACCGGGGAGCTGTTTTTT.